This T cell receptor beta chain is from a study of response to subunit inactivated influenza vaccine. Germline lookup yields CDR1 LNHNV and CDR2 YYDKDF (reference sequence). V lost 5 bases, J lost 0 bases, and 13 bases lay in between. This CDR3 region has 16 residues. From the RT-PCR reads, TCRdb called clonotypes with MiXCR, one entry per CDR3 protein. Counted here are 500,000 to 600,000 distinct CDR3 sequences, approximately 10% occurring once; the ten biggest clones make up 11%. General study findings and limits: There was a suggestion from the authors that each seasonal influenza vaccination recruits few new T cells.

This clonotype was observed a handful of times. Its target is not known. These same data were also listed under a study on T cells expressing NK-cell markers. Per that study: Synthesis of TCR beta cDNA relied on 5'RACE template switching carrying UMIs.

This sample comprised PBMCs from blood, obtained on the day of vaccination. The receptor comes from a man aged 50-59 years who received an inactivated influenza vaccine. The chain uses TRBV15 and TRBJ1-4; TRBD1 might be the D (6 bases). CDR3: CATSEYRVTTNEKLFF. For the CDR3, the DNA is TGTGCCACCAGCGAATACAGGGTTACAACTAATGAAAAACTGTTTTTT.